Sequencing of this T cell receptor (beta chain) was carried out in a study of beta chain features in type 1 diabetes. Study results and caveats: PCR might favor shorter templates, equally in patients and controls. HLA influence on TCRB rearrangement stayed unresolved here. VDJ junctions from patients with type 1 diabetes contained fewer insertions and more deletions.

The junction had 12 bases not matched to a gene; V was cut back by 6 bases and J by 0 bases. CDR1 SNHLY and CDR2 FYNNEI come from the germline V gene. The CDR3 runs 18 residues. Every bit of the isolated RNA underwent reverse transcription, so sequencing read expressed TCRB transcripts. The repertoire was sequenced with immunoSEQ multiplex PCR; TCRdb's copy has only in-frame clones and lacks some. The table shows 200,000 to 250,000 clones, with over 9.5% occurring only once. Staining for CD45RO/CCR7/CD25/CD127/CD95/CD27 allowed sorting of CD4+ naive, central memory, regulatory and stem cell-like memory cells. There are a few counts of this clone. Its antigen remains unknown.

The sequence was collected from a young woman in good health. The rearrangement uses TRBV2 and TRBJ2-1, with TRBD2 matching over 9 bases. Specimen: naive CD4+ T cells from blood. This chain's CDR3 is CASSPLAGIRTSYNEQFF. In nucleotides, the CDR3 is TGTGCCAGCAGCCCCCTAGCGGGAATCCGAACCTCCTACAATGAGCAGTTCTTC.